A selection of T cell receptor beta chains follows, all from one sample in a study of blood T cells in healthy people across ages. In TCRdb, the 5' RACE reads were re-called with MiXCR into one record per CDR3 protein. The sample contains over 1,500,000 distinct CDR3 sequences, about 50% of which appear only once. Sequencing used blood. The receptors originated from a woman aged 40-49 years in good health. The conserved cysteine and the conserved F or W are not part of the CDR3 here.

j_gene: TRBJ2-1
v_gene: TRBV27
CDR3aa: ASSFLTGTGVYNEQF

j_gene: TRBJ2-5
v_gene: TRBV7-2
CDR3aa: ASSRDGREQY

j_gene: TRBJ1-2
v_gene: TRBV6-5
CDR3aa: ASSYGGTGETGYT

j_gene: TRBJ2-1
v_gene: TRBV6-6
CDR3aa: ASSYLAGGYNEQF

j_gene: TRBJ2-3
v_gene: TRBV25-1
CDR3aa: ASSDFGRRHTDTQY

j_gene: TRBJ2-3
v_gene: TRBV20-1
CDR3aa: SARTGTRGTDTQY

j_gene: TRBJ1-1
v_gene: TRBV3-1
CDR3aa: ASSQDRDTKVGTEAF

j_gene: -
v_gene: TRBV5-5
CDR3aa: ASSLLVVGQISGASRETQY

j_gene: TRBJ2-7
v_gene: TRBV25-1
CDR3aa: ASSEYGTGSYEQY

j_gene: TRBJ2-3
v_gene: TRBV12-3/TRBV12-4
CDR3aa: ASASGLAATLTQY

j_gene: TRBJ1-1
v_gene: TRBV6-1
CDR3aa: ASSEGLGTEAF

j_gene: TRBJ2-6
v_gene: TRBV6-5
CDR3aa: ASSQPTGVGANVLT

j_gene: TRBJ2-1
v_gene: TRBV6-6
CDR3aa: ASSCSTTSGGF

j_gene: TRBJ2-1
v_gene: TRBV24-1
CDR3aa: ATSDRSQGAYNEQF

j_gene: TRBJ1-1
v_gene: TRBV4-1
CDR3aa: ASSPYIKTGTTEAF

j_gene: TRBJ2-5
v_gene: TRBV7-8
CDR3aa: ASSLRGLAVVQETQY

j_gene: TRBJ2-1
v_gene: TRBV9
CDR3aa: ANSVATDNEQF

j_gene: -
v_gene: TRBV29-1
CDR3aa: SVHRRGSEQY

j_gene: TRBJ2-3
v_gene: TRBV12-3/TRBV12-4
CDR3aa: ASSLAGAQY

j_gene: TRBJ2-5
v_gene: TRBV15
CDR3aa: ATSRDFTGQGTQY

j_gene: TRBJ2-5
v_gene: TRBV28
CDR3aa: ASSLNAGALETQY

j_gene: TRBJ1-4
v_gene: TRBV6-6
CDR3aa: ASSYRTGHKEKLF

j_gene: TRBJ1-6
v_gene: TRBV5-1
CDR3aa: ASSFGQGGPWDSPLH

j_gene: TRBJ2-3
v_gene: TRBV20-1
CDR3aa: SARDRGHHTDTQY

j_gene: TRBJ2-3
v_gene: TRBV20-1
CDR3aa: SARALGGVWPDTQY

j_gene: TRBJ2-1
v_gene: TRBV20-1
CDR3aa: SARSWGTNREQF

j_gene: TRBJ2-3
v_gene: TRBV12-3/TRBV12-4
CDR3aa: ASSSPRDSHTDTQY

j_gene: TRBJ2-1
v_gene: TRBV12-3/TRBV12-4
CDR3aa: ASNSMGQARGEQF

j_gene: TRBJ1-1
v_gene: TRBV20-1
CDR3aa: SAREIPADRGGTEAF

j_gene: TRBJ2-3
v_gene: TRBV29-1
CDR3aa: SVEGQGVCTQY

j_gene: TRBJ2-5
v_gene: TRBV12-3/TRBV12-4
CDR3aa: ASSKGHGEQETQY

j_gene: TRBJ2-6
v_gene: TRBV6-4
CDR3aa: ASSDFGTGGGGANVLT

j_gene: TRBJ1-2
v_gene: TRBV15
CDR3aa: ATSLTVSASGYT